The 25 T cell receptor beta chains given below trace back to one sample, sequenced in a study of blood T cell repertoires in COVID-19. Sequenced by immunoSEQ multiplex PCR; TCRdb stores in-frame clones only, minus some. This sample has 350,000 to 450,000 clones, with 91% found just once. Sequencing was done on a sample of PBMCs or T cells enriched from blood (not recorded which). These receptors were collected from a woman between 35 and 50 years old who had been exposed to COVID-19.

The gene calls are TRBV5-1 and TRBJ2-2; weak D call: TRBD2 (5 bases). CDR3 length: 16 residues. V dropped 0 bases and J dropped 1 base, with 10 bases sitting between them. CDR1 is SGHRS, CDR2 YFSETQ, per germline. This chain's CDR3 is CASSLVAGRNTGELFF. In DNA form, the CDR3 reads TGCGCCAGCAGCTTGGTGGCGGGTAGGAACACCGGGGAGCTGTTTTTT.

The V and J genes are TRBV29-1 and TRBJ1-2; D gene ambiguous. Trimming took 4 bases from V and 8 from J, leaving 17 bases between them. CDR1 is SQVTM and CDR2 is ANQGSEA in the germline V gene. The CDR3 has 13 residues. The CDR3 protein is CSVALGRKEGYTF. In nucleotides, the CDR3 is TGCAGCGTTGCCCTAGGTAGAAAAGAAGGCTACACCTTC.

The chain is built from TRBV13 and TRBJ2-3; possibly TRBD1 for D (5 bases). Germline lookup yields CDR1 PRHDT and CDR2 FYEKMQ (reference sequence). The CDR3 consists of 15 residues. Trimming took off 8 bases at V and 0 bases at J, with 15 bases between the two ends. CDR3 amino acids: CASAKGSASTDTQYF. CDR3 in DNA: TGTGCCAGCGCCAAGGGGTCCGCTAGCACAGATACGCAGTATTTT.

In DNA, the CDR3 is TGTGCCAGCAGTGACGGGCTAACCTCGGGAGGCTACACCTTC. This translates into CASSDGLTSGGYTF. The chain recombines TRBV6-1 with TRBJ1-2; D remains ambiguous. This CDR3 is 14 amino acids long. V was cut by 3 bases and J by 8 bases, with 16 bases left in between. Germline CDR1 is MNHNS and CDR2 is SASEGT.

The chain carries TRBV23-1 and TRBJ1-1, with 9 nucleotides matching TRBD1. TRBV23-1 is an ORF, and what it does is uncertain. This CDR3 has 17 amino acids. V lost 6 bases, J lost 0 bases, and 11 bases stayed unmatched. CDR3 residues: CASSLSGTGIMNTEAFF. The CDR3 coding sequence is TGCGCCAGCAGCCTATCCGGGACAGGGATAATGAACACTGAAGCTTTCTTT.

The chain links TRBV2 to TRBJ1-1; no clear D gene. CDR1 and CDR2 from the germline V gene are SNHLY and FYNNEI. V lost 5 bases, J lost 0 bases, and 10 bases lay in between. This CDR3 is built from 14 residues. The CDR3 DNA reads TGTGCCAGCAGTTTCCGACACCTGAACACTGAAGCTTTCTTT. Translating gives CASSFRHLNTEAFF.

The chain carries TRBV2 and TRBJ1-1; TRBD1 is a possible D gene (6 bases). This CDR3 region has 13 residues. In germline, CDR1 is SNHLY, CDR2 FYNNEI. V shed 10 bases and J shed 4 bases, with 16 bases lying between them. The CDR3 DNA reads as TGTGCCACACCCCAGGGGCCAGGCACTGAAGCTTTCTTT. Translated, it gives CATPQGPGTEAFF.

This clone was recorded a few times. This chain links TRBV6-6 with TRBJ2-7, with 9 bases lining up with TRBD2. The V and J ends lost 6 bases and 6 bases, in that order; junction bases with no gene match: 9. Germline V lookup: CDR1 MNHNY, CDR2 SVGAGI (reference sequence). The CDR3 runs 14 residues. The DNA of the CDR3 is TGTGCCAGCAGCCAAGTGGGACTAGCAGGCGAGCAGTACTTC. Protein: CASSQVGLAGEQYF.

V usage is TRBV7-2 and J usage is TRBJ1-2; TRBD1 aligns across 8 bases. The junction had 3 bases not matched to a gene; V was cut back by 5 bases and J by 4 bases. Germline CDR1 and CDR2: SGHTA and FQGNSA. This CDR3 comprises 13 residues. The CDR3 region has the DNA TGTGCCAGCAGCGGAGGGACAGGCTATGGCTACACCTTC. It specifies CASSGGTGYGYTF.

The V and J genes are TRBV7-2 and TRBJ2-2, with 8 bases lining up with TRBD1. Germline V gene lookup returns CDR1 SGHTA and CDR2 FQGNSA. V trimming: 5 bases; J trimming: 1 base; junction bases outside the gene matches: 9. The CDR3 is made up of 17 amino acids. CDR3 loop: CASSPRTGKENTGELFF. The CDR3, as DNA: TGTGCCAGCAGCCCCCGGACAGGGAAGGAGAACACCGGGGAGCTGTTTTTT. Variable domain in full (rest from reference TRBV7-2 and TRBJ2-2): GAGVSQSPSNKVTEKGKDVELRCDPISGHTALYWYRQSLGQGLEFLIYFQGNSAPDKSGLPSDRFSAERTGGSVSTLTIQRTQQEDSAVYLCASSPRTGKENTGELFFGEGSRLTVL.

The chain's CDR3 is CASSLIGANTEAFF. The CDR3 DNA is TGTGCCAGCAGTTTAATAGGGGCGAACACTGAAGCTTTCTTT. J is TRBJ1-1 and V is TRBV27; D might be TRBD1 (5 bases). Looked up from germline, CDR1 is MNHEY and CDR2 is SMNVEV (reference sequence). This CDR3 has 14 residues. With 2 bases removed from V and 1 base from J, the gap between germline ends came to 8 bases.

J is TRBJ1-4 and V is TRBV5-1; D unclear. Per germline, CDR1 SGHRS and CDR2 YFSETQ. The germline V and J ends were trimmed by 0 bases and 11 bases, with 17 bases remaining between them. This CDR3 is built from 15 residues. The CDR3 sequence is CASSLDDTPFRKLFF. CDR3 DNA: TGCGCCAGCAGCTTGGACGACACTCCTTTTCGGAAACTGTTTTTT. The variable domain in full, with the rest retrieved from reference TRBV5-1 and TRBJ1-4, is KAGVTQTPRYLIKTRGQQVTLSCSPISGHRSVSWYQQTPGQGLQFLFEYFSETQRNKGNFPGRFSGRQFSNSRSEMNVSTLELGDSALYLCASSLDDTPFRKLFFGSGTQLSVL.

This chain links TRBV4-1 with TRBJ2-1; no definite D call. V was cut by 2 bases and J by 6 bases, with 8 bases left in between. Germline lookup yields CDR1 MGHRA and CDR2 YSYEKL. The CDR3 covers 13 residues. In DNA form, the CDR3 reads TGCGCCAGCAGCCAATACCTGAGCAATGAGCAGTTCTTC. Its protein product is CASSQYLSNEQFF.

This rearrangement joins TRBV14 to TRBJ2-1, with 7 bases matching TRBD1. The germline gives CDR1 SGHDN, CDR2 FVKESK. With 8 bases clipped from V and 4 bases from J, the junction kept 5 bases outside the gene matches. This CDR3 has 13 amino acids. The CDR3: CASSGQIYNEQFF. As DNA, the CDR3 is TGTGCCAGCTCGGGACAGATATACAATGAGCAGTTCTTC. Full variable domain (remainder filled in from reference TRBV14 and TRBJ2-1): EAGVTQFPSHSVIEKGQTVTLRCDPISGHDNLYWYRRVMGKEIKFLLHFVKESKQDESGMPNNRFLAERTGGTYSTLKVQPAELEDSGVYFCASSGQIYNEQFFGPGTRLTVL.

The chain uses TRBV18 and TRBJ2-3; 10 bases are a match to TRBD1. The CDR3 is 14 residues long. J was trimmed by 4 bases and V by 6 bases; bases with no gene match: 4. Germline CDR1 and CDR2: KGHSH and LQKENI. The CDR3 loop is CASSLGQGADTQYF. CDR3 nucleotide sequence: TGTGCCAGCTCCCTTGGACAGGGGGCAGATACGCAGTATTTT. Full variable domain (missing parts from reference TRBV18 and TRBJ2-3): NAGVMQNPRHLVRRRGQEARLRCSPMKGHSHVYWYRQLPEEGLKFMVYLQKENIIDESGMPKERFSAEFPKEGPSILRIQQVVRGDSAAYFCASSLGQGADTQYFGPGTRLTVL.

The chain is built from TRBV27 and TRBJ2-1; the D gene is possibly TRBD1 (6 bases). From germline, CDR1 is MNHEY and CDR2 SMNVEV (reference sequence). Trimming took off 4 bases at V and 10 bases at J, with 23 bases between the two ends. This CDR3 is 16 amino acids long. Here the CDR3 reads CASSSRARGPGGEQFF. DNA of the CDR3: TGTGCCAGCAGTTCAAGGGCCAGGGGCCCCGGAGGAGAGCAGTTCTTC.

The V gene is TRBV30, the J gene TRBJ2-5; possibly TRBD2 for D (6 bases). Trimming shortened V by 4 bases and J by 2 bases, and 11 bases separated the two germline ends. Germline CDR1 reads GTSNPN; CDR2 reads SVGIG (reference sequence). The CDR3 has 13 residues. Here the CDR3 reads CAWTRESQETQYF. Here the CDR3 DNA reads TGTGCCTGGACCCGGGAGTCTCAAGAGACCCAGTACTTC. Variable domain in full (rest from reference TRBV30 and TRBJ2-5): SQTIHQWPATLVQPVGSPLSLECTVEGTSNPNLYWYRQAAGRGLQLLFYSVGIGQISSEVPQNLSASRPQDRQFILSSKKLLLSDSGFYLCAWTRESQETQYFGPGTRLLVL.

The CDR3 region has the DNA TGTGCCAGCAGCAGTGGGGGGGACACCGGGGAGCTGTTTTTT. This sequence encodes CASSSGGDTGELFF. The chain couples TRBV19 to TRBJ2-2; 7 bases are shared with TRBD2. In germline, CDR1 is LNHDA, CDR2 SQIVND (reference sequence). Trimming at V came to 9 bases and at J to 3 bases, leaving 7 bases not matched to a gene. The CDR3 contains 14 residues.

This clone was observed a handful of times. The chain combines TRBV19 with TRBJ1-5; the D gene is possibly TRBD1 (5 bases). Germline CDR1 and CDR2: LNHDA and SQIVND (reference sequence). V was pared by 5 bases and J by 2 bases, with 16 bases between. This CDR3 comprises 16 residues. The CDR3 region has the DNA TGTGCCAGTAGTTCCCGCCAGGGTTCGGGCAATCAGCCCCAGCATTTT. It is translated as CASSSRQGSGNQPQHF.

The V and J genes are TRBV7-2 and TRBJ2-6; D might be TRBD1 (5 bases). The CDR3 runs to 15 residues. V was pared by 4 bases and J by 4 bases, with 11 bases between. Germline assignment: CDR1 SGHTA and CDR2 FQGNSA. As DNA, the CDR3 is TGTGCCAGCAGCTCGGCGTGGGGCGGGGCCAACGTCCTGACTTTC. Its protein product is CASSSAWGGANVLTF.

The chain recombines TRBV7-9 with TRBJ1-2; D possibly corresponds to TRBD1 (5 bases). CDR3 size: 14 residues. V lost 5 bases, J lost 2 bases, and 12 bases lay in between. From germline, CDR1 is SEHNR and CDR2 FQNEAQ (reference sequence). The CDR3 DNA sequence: TGTGCCAGCAGCCCCAGGGCTCCGAACTATGGCTACACCTTC. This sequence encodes CASSPRAPNYGYTF.

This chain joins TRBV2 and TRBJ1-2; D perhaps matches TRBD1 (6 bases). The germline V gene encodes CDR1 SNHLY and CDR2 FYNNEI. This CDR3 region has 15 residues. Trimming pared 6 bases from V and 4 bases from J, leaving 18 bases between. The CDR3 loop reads CASSEEAGVTYGYTF. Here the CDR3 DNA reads TGTGCCAGCAGCGAGGAGGCAGGGGTTACCTATGGCTACACCTTC.

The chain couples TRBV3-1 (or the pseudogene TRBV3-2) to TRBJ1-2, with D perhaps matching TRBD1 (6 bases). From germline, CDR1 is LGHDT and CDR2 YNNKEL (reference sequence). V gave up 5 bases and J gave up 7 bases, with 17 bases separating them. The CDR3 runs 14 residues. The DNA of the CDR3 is TGTGCCAGCAGCGAACTAACAGGGCGGGTTGGCTACACCTTC. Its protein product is CASSELTGRVGYTF.

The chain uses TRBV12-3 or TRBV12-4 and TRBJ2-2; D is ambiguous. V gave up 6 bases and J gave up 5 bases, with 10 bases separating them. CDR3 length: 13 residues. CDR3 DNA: TGTGCCAGCAGGTTGGCCGGGACCGGGGAGCTGTTTTTT. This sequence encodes CASRLAGTGELFF.

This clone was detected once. The CDR3 nucleotides are TGTGCCAGCAGCTTGTCAACGTCAGGGGATTATGGCTACACCTTC. Its protein is CASSLSTSGDYGYTF. J is TRBJ1-2 and V is TRBV5-6; possibly TRBD1 for D (6 bases). Germline lookup yields CDR1 SGHDT and CDR2 YYEEEE. V was clipped by 1 base and J by 5 bases, with 15 bases between them. The CDR3 consists of 15 residues.